Below, 26 T cell receptor beta chains from the same sample are listed, as sequenced in a study of cytomegalovirus exposure and HLA in healthy donors. PCR used 60 Vbeta primers and 13 Jbeta primers. This table comes from immunoSEQ multiplex PCR, and its TCRdb copy is limited to in-frame clones, with some not included. Found here are more than 110,000 clones, 73% of them singletons; the top ten hold over 13%. Specimen: PBMCs. All receptors come from a human donor in good health.

The chain recombines TRBV7-8 with TRBJ2-7; D is ambiguous. Trimming took off 5 bases at V and 3 bases at J, with 11 bases between the two ends. This CDR3 region has 13 residues. In germline, CDR1 is SGHVS, CDR2 FQNEAQ. The CDR3 DNA is TGTGCCAGCAGCCAAGACATTATCTACGAGCAGTACTTC. Amino acids: CASSQDIIYEQYF.

The genes are TRBV11-1 and TRBJ2-6; no reliable D call. The V gene lost 2 bases and the J gene lost 0 bases, with 11 bases spanning the gap. Per germline, CDR1 SGHAT and CDR2 FQDESV (reference sequence). This CDR3 is built from 17 residues. The CDR3 loop is CASSLIQPVSGANVLTF. The CDR3, as DNA: TGTGCCAGCAGCTTAATACAGCCGGTCTCTGGGGCCAACGTCCTGACTTTC. Based on the CDR3 plus reference TRBV11-1 and TRBJ2-6, the full variable domain is EAEVAQSPRYKITEKSQAVAFWCDPISGHATLYWYRQILGQGPELLVQFQDESVVDDSQLPKDRFSAERLKGVDSTLKIQPAELGDSAMYLCASSLIQPVSGANVLTFGAGSRLTVL.

J is TRBJ1-2 and V is TRBV4-1, with 11 bases lining up with TRBD1. Germline CDR1 is MGHRA and CDR2 is YSYEKL. V dropped 0 bases and J dropped 4; count of bases not matched to a gene: 4. CDR3 length: 16 amino acids. CDR3 sequence reads: CASSQDQDRGPYGYTF. For the CDR3, the DNA is TGCGCCAGCAGCCAAGATCAGGACAGGGGGCCCTATGGCTACACCTTC.

This sequence joins TRBV10-2 and TRBJ2-5, with 7 bases that match TRBD1. The end of the DNA is better explained by TRBJ2-7, so the J call may be wrong. This CDR3 contains 17 residues. The germline V gene has CDR1 WSHSY and CDR2 SAAADI. CDR3 region: CASLRGSGQASSYEQYF. The CDR3 region has the DNA TGCGCCAGCCTCAGAGGTTCCGGACAGGCTAGCTCCTACGAGCAGTACTTC.

The CDR3 protein is CASSFFPGAYEQYF. CDR3 sequence (DNA): TGTGCCAGCAGTTTTTTCCCAGGGGCCTACGAGCAGTACTTC. The chain employs TRBV6-5 and TRBJ2-7; TRBD1 might be the D (6 bases). V lost 4 bases and J lost 2, with 12 bases in between. The CDR3 runs 14 residues. Germline CDR1 and CDR2: MNHEY and SVGAGI.

The chain employs TRBV29-1 and TRBJ1-4; D not resolved. V was shortened by 2 bases and J by 0 bases, with 7 bases between the two germline ends. This CDR3 has 14 residues. Germline lookup yields CDR1 SQVTM and CDR2 ANQGSEA. The CDR3 nucleotides read TGCAGCGTTGAAATCCAGGCAACTAATGAAAAACTGTTTTTT. Its translation: CSVEIQATNEKLFF.

The V and J genes are TRBV28 and TRBJ2-5, with 10 positions matching TRBD2. This CDR3 has 15 residues. Germline CDR1 MDHEN, CDR2 SYDVKM. J gave up 2 bases and V 3 bases, and 3 bases lay outside the gene matches. The CDR3 region is CASSFLLAGQETQYF. CDR3 nucleotides: TGTGCCAGCAGTTTCTTACTAGCGGGGCAAGAGACCCAGTACTTC. The full variable domain, with the rest looked up from reference TRBV28 and TRBJ2-5, is DVKVTQSSRYLVKRTGEKVFLECVQDMDHENMFWYRQDPGLGLRLIYFSYDVKMKEKGDIPEGYSVSREKKERFSLILESASTNQTSMYLCASSFLLAGQETQYFGPGTRLLVL.

This clone was counted a single time. This chain joins TRBV21-1 and TRBJ2-3; TRBD1, the table's D call, lacks a check against the DNA. TRBV21-1 is annotated as a pseudogene. This CDR3 has 17 residues. CDR3: CASSKVDRVSGTDTQYF. The CDR3 region has the DNA TGTGCCAGCAGCAAAGTGGACAGGGTGAGCGGCACAGATACGCAGTATTTT.

The V and J genes are TRBV4-1 and TRBJ1-2; D is uncertain. V shed 1 base and J shed 4 bases, with 7 bases lying between them. Germline CDR1 is MGHRA and CDR2 is YSYEKL. The CDR3 consists of 13 residues. CDR3 DNA: TGCGCCAGCAGCCAAGGCAAGCTCTATGGCTACACCTTC. It codes for CASSQGKLYGYTF.

V gene TRBV4-1 combines with J gene TRBJ2-5; 8 positions match TRBD1. V lost 2 bases, J lost 2 bases, and 7 bases stayed unmatched. The length of the CDR3 is 16 residues. Germline V gene lookup returns CDR1 MGHRA and CDR2 YSYEKL. The CDR3 here is CASSQTRTGRQETQYF. CDR3 in DNA: TGCGCCAGCAGCCAAACCCGGACAGGGCGGCAAGAGACCCAGTACTTC.

This sequence joins TRBV27 and TRBJ2-5, with 8 nucleotides matching TRBD1. The J call may not be correct, given that the DNA end is closer to TRBJ2-7. Germline assignment: CDR1 MNHEY and CDR2 SMNVEV (reference sequence). The CDR3 has 15 amino acids. CDR3 sequence (DNA): TGTGCCAGCAGTTTATCGATCCAGGGGGCTTACGAGCAGTACTTC. Its protein is CASSLSIQGAYEQYF.

The chain couples TRBV6-5 to TRBJ1-4, with D possibly TRBD1 on 5 matching bases. Germline lookup yields CDR1 MNHEY and CDR2 SVGAGI. The CDR3 is 12 amino acids. V lost 6 bases to trimming and J lost 8 bases, with 10 bases between them. The CDR3 sequence is CASSEQDEKLFF. The CDR3 DNA is TGTGCCAGCAGCGAACAGGACGAAAAACTGTTTTTT.

The chain carries TRBV6-6 and TRBJ2-1; 7 bases are a match to TRBD1. The germline V gene has CDR1 MNHNY and CDR2 SVGAGI (reference sequence). The CDR3 is made up of 15 amino acids. Trimming cost V 5 bases and J 2 bases; bases outside gene matches: 6. As DNA, the CDR3 is TGTGCCAGCAGTCAACCGGGACAGCCCTACAATGAGCAGTTCTTC. Amino acid sequence: CASSQPGQPYNEQFF.

As concerns this clone: One end of the junction is discordant with germline, which a read error may explain. The genes are TRBV6-5 and TRBJ2-1, with 12 bases matching TRBD2. This CDR3 is built from 15 residues. Germline V gene lookup returns CDR1 MNHEY and CDR2 SVGAGI. DNA of the CDR3: TGTGTCAGCAGTAGGACTAGCGGGAACTACAATGAGCAGTTCTTC. It encodes CVSSRTSGNYNEQFF.

The rearrangement joins TRBV5-1 to TRBJ2-3, with D possibly TRBD1 on 6 matching bases. Deletions cut 4 bases from V and 3 bases from J, with 9 bases between. Germline values: CDR1 SGHRS, CDR2 YFSETQ. CDR3 length: 13 residues. In DNA, the CDR3 is TGCGCCAGCAGCCCAGACAGGACAGATACGCAGTATTTT. This sequence encodes CASSPDRTDTQYF.

This clone came up a few times. The V gene is TRBV15, the J gene TRBJ1-2; the match to TRBD1 covers 7 bases. The CDR3 sequence is 15 residues long. Looked up from germline, CDR1 is LNHNV and CDR2 is YYDKDF (reference sequence). Unmatched junction bases numbered 11, after V lost 5 bases and J lost 5 bases. This chain's CDR3 is CATSGGTARLYGYTF. For the CDR3, the DNA is TGTGCCACCAGCGGAGGGACAGCACGCCTTTATGGCTACACCTTC.

The gene calls are TRBV7-9 and TRBJ1-1; 8 positions agree with TRBD1. Germline lookup yields CDR1 SEHNR and CDR2 FQNEAQ (reference sequence). This CDR3 has 15 amino acids. Losses at the gene ends were 5 bases for V and 4 bases for J; bases not matched to a gene: 9. This CDR3 reads CASSTTTGESTEAFF. The CDR3 region has the DNA TGTGCCAGCAGCACGACGACAGGGGAGAGCACTGAAGCTTTCTTT.

The CDR3, as DNA: TGTGCCAGCAGCCCACGAGCCGGAGGCCCCACAGATACGCAGTATTTT. It translates to CASSPRAGGPTDTQYF. The chain joins TRBV9 to TRBJ2-3; a weak D match, TRBD2 (5 bases). V was cut by 4 bases and J by 2 bases, with 17 bases left in between. Germline CDR1 SGDLS, CDR2 YYNGEE. There are 16 residues in the CDR3.

The chain is built from TRBV6-5 and TRBJ1-4, with 7 bases lining up with TRBD1. Germline values: CDR1 MNHEY, CDR2 SVGAGI. The trim removed 4 bases at V and 8 bases at J, leaving 4 bases unmatched. The CDR3 contains 13 residues. This chain's CDR3 is CASSSRTGEKLFF. CDR3 in DNA: TGTGCCAGCAGTTCCCGGACAGGCGAAAAACTGTTTTTT.

The rearrangement links TRBV2 to TRBJ1-1; possibly TRBD1 for D (6 bases). Germline assignment: CDR1 SNHLY and CDR2 FYNNEI. V lost 9 bases, J lost 5 bases, and 19 bases lay in between. This CDR3 is 14 amino acids long. CDR3 region: CAREGGAVGTEAFF. In DNA, the CDR3 is TGTGCCAGGGAGGGGGGGGCGGTGGGGACTGAAGCTTTCTTT.

The chain combines TRBV11-3 with TRBJ2-1; D gene unclear. Germline CDR1 and CDR2: SGHNT and YENEEA. The CDR3 is made up of 15 amino acids. The ends were cut back, 0 bases at V and 6 bases at J, with 12 bases in the middle. For the CDR3, the DNA is TGTGCCAGCAGCTTAGAAGGAGAGCCCTTCAATGAGCAGTTCTTC. Translated: CASSLEGEPFNEQFF. The variable domain in full, with the rest retrieved from reference TRBV11-3 and TRBJ2-1, is EAGVVQSPRYKIIEKKQPVAFWCNPISGHNTLYWYLQNLGQGPELLIRYENEEAVDDSQLPKDRFSAERLKGVDSTLKIQPAELGDSAVYLCASSLEGEPFNEQFFGPGTRLTVL.

This clone was detected once. The gene calls are TRBV21-1 and TRBJ1-1. TRBV21-1 is annotated as a pseudogene. The CDR3 contains 17 residues. CDR3 in DNA: TGTGCCAGCAGCAAACCCCGGGTGGGGAGGGCGAACACTGAAGCTTTCTTT. This codes for CASSKPRVGRANTEAFF.

V and J are TRBV29-1 and TRBJ2-5; no clear D. The CDR3 spans 16 residues. V gave up 2 bases and J gave up 7 bases, with 23 bases separating them. CDR1 and CDR2 from the germline V gene are SQVTM and ANQGSEA. The CDR3 DNA sequence: TGCAGCGTTGAAACCCCACTGACCCTCCACCCAGGGACCCAGTACTTC. Protein: CSVETPLTLHPGTQYF. Variable domain in full (rest from reference TRBV29-1 and TRBJ2-5): SAVISQKPSRDICQRGTSLTIQCQVDSQVTMMFWYRQQPGQSLTLIATANQGSEATYESGFVIDKFPISRPNLTFSTLTVSNMSPEDSSIYLCSVETPLTLHPGTQYFGPGTRLLVL.

A single count supports this clone. The chain uses TRBV21-1 and TRBJ2-7; TRBD1 is the table's D call, not checked against the DNA. TRBV21-1 is noted as a pseudogene. The CDR3 runs to 15 residues. CDR3: CASSNRDRDSYEQYF. Here the CDR3 DNA reads TGTGCCAGCAGCAACCGGGACAGGGACTCCTACGAGCAGTACTTC.

The rearrangement links TRBV5-5 to TRBJ1-6, with TRBD1 as a possible D gene (5 bases). Trimming took 4 bases from V and 5 from J, leaving 13 bases between them. The CDR3 covers 15 residues. Germline V gene lookup returns CDR1 SGHKS and CDR2 YYEKEE (reference sequence). CDR3 DNA: TGTGCCAGCAGCCCGGGAGGGGCTAATAATTCACCCCTCCACTTT. As protein: CASSPGGANNSPLHF.

The CDR3 region is CAISEASRGTGELFF. As DNA, the CDR3 is TGTGCCATCAGTGAGGCCTCCAGAGGAACCGGGGAGCTGTTTTTT. The chain couples TRBV10-3 to TRBJ2-2; D not certain. Germline V CDR1 and CDR2: ENHRY, SYGVKD. The germline V and J ends were trimmed by 2 bases and 5 bases, with 12 bases remaining between them. The length of the CDR3 is 15 residues.